These 7 T cell receptor beta chains were sequenced from one sample in a study of shared clonotypes between healthy human individuals. Using immunoSEQ multiplex PCR, the repertoire was profiled, and TCRdb retains in-frame clones only, with some absent. Of 2 million to 3 million clones in the sample, 93% were seen once. The specimen sequenced was naive CD4+ T cells from PBMCs. As for subset: CD45RA+ positively selected. The origin of the receptors is a man younger than 35 in good health. Some clones in this sample may be carry-over from other donors' samples.

The chain combines TRBV5-4 with TRBJ2-7; the match to TRBD2 covers 13 bases. CDR3 length: 16 amino acids. The J segment lost 3 bases and the V segment lost 0 bases, leaving 3 bases of the junction unmatched. The V gene's germline CDR1 is SGHNT and CDR2 YYREEE (reference sequence). CDR3 region: CASSLGLAGGIYEQYF. CDR3 DNA sequence: TGTGCCAGCAGCTTGGGACTAGCGGGAGGAATCTACGAGCAGTACTTC. The variable domain in full, completed from reference TRBV5-4 and TRBJ2-7, reads ETGVTQSPTHLIKTRGQQVTLRCSSQSGHNTVSWYQQALGQGPQFIFQYYREEENGRGNFPPRFSGLQFPNYSSELNVNALELDDSALYLCASSLGLAGGIYEQYFGPGTRLTVT.

This clone appeared a single time. The J gene is TRBJ2-7, the V gene TRBV7-3; 7 positions match TRBD1. The germline V gene encodes CDR1 SGHTA and CDR2 FQGTGA. After removal of 5 bases from V and 7 bases from J, the junction contained 11 bases not matched to a gene. The CDR3 totals 14 residues. In DNA, the CDR3 is TGTGCCAGCAGCCAACAGAGGGCAGGGGGAGAGCAGTACTTC. This sequence encodes CASSQQRAGGEQYF.

The V gene is TRBV6-1, the J gene TRBJ1-5, with 8 bases that match TRBD1. The germline CDR1 and CDR2 sequences are MNHNS and SASEGT. The CDR3 is made up of 15 amino acids. With 6 bases clipped from V and 5 bases from J, the junction kept 9 bases outside the gene matches. CDR3 sequence: CASRGQVFYDQPQHF. As DNA, the CDR3 is TGTGCCAGCAGGGGACAGGTATTTTACGATCAGCCCCAGCATTTT.

V gene TRBV18 combines with J gene TRBJ2-5; D gene uncertain. The closer fit of TRBJ2-7 to the DNA end suggests the J call may be wrong. Germline CDR1 KGHSH, CDR2 LQKENI. The CDR3 totals 14 residues. This CDR3 reads CASSPPSRDGEQYF. The CDR3 region has the DNA TGTGCCAGCTCACCACCGAGTAGAGATGGCGAGCAGTACTTC.

A word on this clone: The same CDR3 is also encoded by other DNA sequences in this sample. This chain uses TRBV6-1 with TRBJ1-1, with 7 bases identical to TRBD1. The germline CDR1 and CDR2 sequences are MNHNS and SASEGT. V dropped 5 bases and J dropped 11; count of bases not matched to a gene: 5. The CDR3 length is 11 residues. The CDR3 reads CASSLTGVAFF. The DNA for the CDR3 is TGTGCCAGCAGTTTAACAGGGGTGGCTTTCTTT.

V is TRBV9 and J is TRBJ2-2; D gene uncertain. Deletions cut 7 bases from V and 3 bases from J, with 7 bases between. Looked up from germline, CDR1 is SGDLS and CDR2 is YYNGEE. The CDR3 totals 12 residues. CDR3 amino acids: CASCQDTGELFF. The DNA for the CDR3 is TGTGCCAGCTGCCAGGACACCGGGGAGCTGTTTTTT.

Note on this clone: Other DNA sequences from this sample encode an identical CDR3 as well. The V call is TRBV18, the J call TRBJ2-7, with D hard to call. V was shortened by 3 bases and J by 1 base, with 10 bases between the two germline ends. Germline CDR1 KGHSH, CDR2 LQKENI. CDR3 length: 14 residues. The CDR3 is CASSPRDGSYEQYF. The CDR3 region has the DNA TGTGCCAGCTCACCGAGAGACGGATCCTACGAGCAGTACTTC.